Following are 9 T cell receptor beta chains from one sample sequenced in a study of cytomegalovirus exposure and HLA in healthy donors. Vbeta (60) and Jbeta (13) primers were used in the PCR. The assay was immunoSEQ multiplex PCR, and TCRdb's table has in-frame clones only and misses some. Among about 140,000 clones listed, around 75% were seen once. The sequenced sample consisted of PBMCs. The receptor source for this set is a woman in her 30s in good health and CMV-seronegative.

This clone came up a few times. This specimen includes other DNA sequences encoding the same CDR3. The CDR3 sequence is CASSLGLAGGGETQYF. CDR3 sequence (DNA): TGCGCCAGCAGCTTAGGGCTAGCGGGGGGTGGAGAGACCCAGTACTTC. This sequence joins TRBV5-1 and TRBJ2-5, with TRBD2 identical over 11 bases. The CDR3 covers 16 residues. Trimming removed 2 bases from V and 4 bases from J; junction bases left unmatched: 7. Germline V lookup: CDR1 SGHRS, CDR2 YFSETQ.

The J gene is TRBJ2-3, the V gene TRBV5-1, with D perhaps TRBD1 (6 bases). In germline, CDR1 is SGHRS, CDR2 YFSETQ. The length of the CDR3 is 14 residues. Trimming took 3 bases from V and 3 from J, leaving 11 bases between them. This CDR3 reads CASSSPDSTDTQYF. The CDR3 DNA is TGCGCCAGCAGCTCCCCGGACAGTACAGATACGCAGTATTTT.

The CDR3 sequence: CASSRGGTSGGQETQYF. The DNA for the CDR3 is TGTGCCAGCAGCCGTGGGGGGACTAGCGGGGGTCAAGAGACCCAGTACTTC. The rearrangement links TRBV7-9 to TRBJ2-5; 14 bases match TRBD2. Germline-derived CDR1 and CDR2 are SEHNR and FQNEAQ (reference sequence). The CDR3 extends over 17 amino acids. Trimming cost V 5 bases and J 2 bases; bases outside gene matches: 7.

The chain couples TRBV10-3 to TRBJ2-5; D gene unclear. Trimming cost V 2 bases and J 0 bases, with 16 bases left between them. The CDR3 length is 17 residues. Germline CDR1 and CDR2: ENHRY and SYGVKD. The CDR3 DNA is TGTGCCATCAGTGAGACAGAGCAGTTGAACTACCAAGAGACCCAGTACTTC. This encodes CAISETEQLNYQETQYF.

This CDR3 reads CASSVRDTQYF. The CDR3 DNA follows: TGTGCCAGCAGCGTTCGAGATACGCAGTATTTT. The chain has TRBV9 and TRBJ2-3; no reliable D call. Germline loops: CDR1 SGDLS, CDR2 YYNGEE. V was clipped by 2 bases and J by 5 bases, with 3 bases between them. The CDR3 has 11 amino acids.

The chain employs TRBV6-6 and TRBJ1-3, with D possibly matching TRBD1 (5 bases). CDR3 length equals 12 residues. V was shortened by 5 bases and J by 9 bases, with 11 bases between the two germline ends. In germline, CDR1 is MNHNY, CDR2 SVGAGI (reference sequence). CDR3: CASSPSRGTIYF. The CDR3 DNA sequence: TGTGCCAGCAGTCCCTCAAGGGGCACCATATATTTT.

This clone appeared once. V gene TRBV19 combines with J gene TRBJ2-2; TRBD2 agrees at 11 bases. V shed 6 bases and J 2 bases; nucleotides not matched to a gene: 11. The CDR3 length is 18 residues. In germline, CDR1 is LNHDA, CDR2 SQIVND (reference sequence). The CDR3: CASRLTDLAGGNTGELFF. DNA of the CDR3: TGTGCCAGTAGGTTGACAGACCTAGCGGGAGGAAACACCGGGGAGCTGTTTTTT.

This sequence joins TRBV29-1 and TRBJ2-7, with a tentative D call TRBD2 (5 bases). Germline V gene data show CDR1 as SQVTM and CDR2 as ANQGSEA. Trimming shortened V by 7 bases and J by 5 bases, and 18 bases separated the two germline ends. This CDR3 is built from 13 residues. The CDR3 coding sequence is TGCAGCGCTGGAAAGGACTTACTTCACGAGCAGTACTTC. Protein: CSAGKDLLHEQYF.

V is TRBV7-9 and J is TRBJ2-7; D is unresolved. V lost 0 bases, J lost 0 bases, and 6 bases lay in between. There are 14 residues in the CDR3. CDR1 SEHNR and CDR2 FQNEAQ come from the germline V gene (reference sequence). The CDR3 protein is CASSLASNSYEQYF. DNA for the CDR3: TGTGCCAGCAGCTTAGCGTCTAACTCCTACGAGCAGTACTTC.